This TCR beta chain was captured by sequencing in a study of CD8 T cells in Susac syndrome. Germline V gene lookup returns CDR1 MGHRA and CDR2 YSYEKL. Trimming removed 1 base from V and 6 bases from J, with 6 bases in between. This CDR3 has 12 residues. The RNA, 0.5 to 1 ug, was put through reverse transcription using random hexamers. Each CDR3 protein is one row after TCRdb ran MiXCR on the immunoSEQ multiplex PCR reads. The sample lists tens of thousands of distinct CDR3 sequences, roughly 93% occurring once. The sample was CD8+ T cells from PBMCs. The origin of this receptor is a human donor in good health. The chain joins TRBV4-1 to TRBJ1-2; no definite D call. The DNA of the CDR3 is TGCGCCAGCAGCCAAGGAGGGAATGGCTACACCTTC. Translation: CASSQGGNGYTF.